This TCR beta chain was retrieved from a study of blood T cells in healthy people across ages. Study conclusions and caveats: Unsorted PBMCs blocked a conclusive comparison of naive and antigen-experienced cells.

Alongside a J-beta primer mix, a sample-barcoded 5' primer served in a second PCR lasting 7 to 11 cycles. TCRdb re-called the 5' RACE reads with MiXCR, one entry per CDR3 protein. The sample contains 1.5 million to 2 million distinct CDR3 sequences, approximately 28% of which appear only once. About this clonotype itself: Its antigen is not identified. A much larger clone lies one base from this, so it may be a read error.

The ends were cut back, 4 bases at V and 7 bases at J, with 11 bases in the middle. The germline gives CDR1 SQVTM, CDR2 ANQGSEA. The CDR3 has 12 residues. This chain links TRBV29-1 with TRBJ2-1, with a tentative D call TRBD2 (7 bases). The receptor's source is a woman aged 25-40 years in good health. Specimen: blood. The CDR3 coding sequence is TGCAGCGTTGTTCGGGGGGCGAATGAGCAGTTCTTC. This translates into CSVVRGANEQFF.